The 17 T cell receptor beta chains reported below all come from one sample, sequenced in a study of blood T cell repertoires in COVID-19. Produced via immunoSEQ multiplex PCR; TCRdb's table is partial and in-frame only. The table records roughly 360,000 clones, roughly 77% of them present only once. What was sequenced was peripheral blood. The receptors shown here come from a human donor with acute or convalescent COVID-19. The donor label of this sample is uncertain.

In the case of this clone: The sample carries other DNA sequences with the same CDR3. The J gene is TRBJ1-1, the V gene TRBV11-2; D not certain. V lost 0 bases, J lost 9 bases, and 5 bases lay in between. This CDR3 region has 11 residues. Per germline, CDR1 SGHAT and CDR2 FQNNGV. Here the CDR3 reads CASSLDLKAFF. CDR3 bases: TGTGCCAGCAGCTTAGATCTAAAAGCTTTCTTT.

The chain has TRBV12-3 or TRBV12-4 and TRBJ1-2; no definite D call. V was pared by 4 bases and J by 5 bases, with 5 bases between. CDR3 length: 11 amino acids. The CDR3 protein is CASSSPYGYTF. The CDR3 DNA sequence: TGTGCCAGCAGTTCCCCGTATGGCTACACCTTC.

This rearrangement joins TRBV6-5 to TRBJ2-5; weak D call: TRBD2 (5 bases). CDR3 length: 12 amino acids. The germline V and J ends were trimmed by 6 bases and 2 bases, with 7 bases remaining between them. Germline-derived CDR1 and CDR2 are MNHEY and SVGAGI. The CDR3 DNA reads TGTGCCAGCAGACGGAGGCAAGAGACCCAGTACTTC. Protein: CASRRRQETQYF.

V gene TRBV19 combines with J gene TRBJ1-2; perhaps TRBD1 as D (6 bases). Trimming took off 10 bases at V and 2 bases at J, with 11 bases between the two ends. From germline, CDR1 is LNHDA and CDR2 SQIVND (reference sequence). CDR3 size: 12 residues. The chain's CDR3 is CATKQGNYGYTF. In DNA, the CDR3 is TGTGCCACCAAACAGGGAAACTATGGCTACACCTTC.

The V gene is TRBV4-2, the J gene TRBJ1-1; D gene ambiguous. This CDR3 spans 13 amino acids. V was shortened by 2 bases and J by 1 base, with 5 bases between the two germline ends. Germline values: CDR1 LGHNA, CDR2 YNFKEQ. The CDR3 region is CASSQTENTEAFF. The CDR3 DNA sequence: TGTGCCAGCAGCCAAACAGAGAACACTGAAGCTTTCTTT.

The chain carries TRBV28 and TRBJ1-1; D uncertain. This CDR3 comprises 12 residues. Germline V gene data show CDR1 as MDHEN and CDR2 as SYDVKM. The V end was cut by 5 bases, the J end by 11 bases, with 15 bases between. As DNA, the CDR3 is TGTGCCAGCAGTGCACCCCCGGGGTCGGCTTTCTTT. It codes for CASSAPPGSAFF.

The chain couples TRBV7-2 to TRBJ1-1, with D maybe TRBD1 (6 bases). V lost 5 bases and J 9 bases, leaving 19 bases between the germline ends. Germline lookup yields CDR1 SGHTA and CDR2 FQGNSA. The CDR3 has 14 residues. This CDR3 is CASSPTPTGSQAFF. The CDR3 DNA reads TGTGCCAGCAGCCCGACCCCTACAGGGTCCCAAGCTTTCTTT. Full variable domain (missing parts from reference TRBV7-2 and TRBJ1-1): GAGVSQSPSNKVTEKGKDVELRCDPISGHTALYWYRQSLGQGLEFLIYFQGNSAPDKSGLPSDRFSAERTGGSVSTLTIQRTQQEDSAVYLCASSPTPTGSQAFFGQGTRLTVV.

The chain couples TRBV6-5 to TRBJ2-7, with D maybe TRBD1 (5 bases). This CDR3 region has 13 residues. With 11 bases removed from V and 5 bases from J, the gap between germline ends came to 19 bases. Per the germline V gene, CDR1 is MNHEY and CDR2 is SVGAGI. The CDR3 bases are TGTGCCGGAGCCCCAGGGTATCGAGACGAGCAGTACTTC. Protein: CAGAPGYRDEQYF.

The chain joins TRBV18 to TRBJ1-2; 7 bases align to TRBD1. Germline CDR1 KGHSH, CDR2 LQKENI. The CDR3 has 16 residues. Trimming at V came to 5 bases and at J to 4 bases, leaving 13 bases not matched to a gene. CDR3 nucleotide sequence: TGTGCCAGCTCAGGAGCTCGGGACAGAGAGATCTATGGCTACACCTTC. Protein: CASSGARDREIYGYTF.

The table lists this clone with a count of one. This CDR3 reads CASLAGGSYNEQFF. Written as DNA, the CDR3 is TGCGCCAGCCTAGCGGGAGGGTCCTACAATGAGCAGTTCTTC. The chain couples TRBV10-2 to TRBJ2-1, with TRBD2 matching 12 bases. The CDR3 has 14 amino acids. The junction had 0 bases not matched to a gene; V was cut back by 8 bases and J by 1 base. Germline CDR1 WSHSY, CDR2 SAAADI.

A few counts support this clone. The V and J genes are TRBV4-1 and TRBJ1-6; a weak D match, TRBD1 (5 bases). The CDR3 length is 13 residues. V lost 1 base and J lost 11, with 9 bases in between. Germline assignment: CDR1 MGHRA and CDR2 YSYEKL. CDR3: CASSQGSGPPLHF. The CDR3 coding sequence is TGCGCCAGCAGCCAAGGGTCAGGGCCACCCCTCCACTTT.

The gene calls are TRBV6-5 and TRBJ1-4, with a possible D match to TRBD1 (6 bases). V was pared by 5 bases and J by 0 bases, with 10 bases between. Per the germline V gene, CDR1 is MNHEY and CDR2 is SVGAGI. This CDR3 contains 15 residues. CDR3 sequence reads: CASSRTDATNEKLFF. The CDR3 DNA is TGTGCCAGCAGTCGGACAGATGCAACTAATGAAAAACTGTTTTTT.

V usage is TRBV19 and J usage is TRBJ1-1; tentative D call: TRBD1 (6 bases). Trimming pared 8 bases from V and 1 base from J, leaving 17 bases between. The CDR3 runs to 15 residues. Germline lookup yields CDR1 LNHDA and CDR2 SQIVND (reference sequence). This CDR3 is CASFSLGAPNTEAFF. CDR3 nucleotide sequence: TGTGCCAGTTTTTCTTTGGGGGCCCCGAACACTGAAGCTTTCTTT. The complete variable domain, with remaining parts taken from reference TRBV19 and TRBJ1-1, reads DGGITQSPKYLFRKEGQNVTLSCEQNLNHDAMYWYRQDPGQGLRLIYYSQIVNDFQKGDIAEGYSVSREKKESFPLTVTSAQKNPTAFYLCASFSLGAPNTEAFFGQGTRLTVV.

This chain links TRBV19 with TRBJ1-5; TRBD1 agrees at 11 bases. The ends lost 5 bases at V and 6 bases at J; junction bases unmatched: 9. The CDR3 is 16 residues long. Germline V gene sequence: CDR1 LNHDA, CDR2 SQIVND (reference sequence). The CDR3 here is CASSFGQGARRQPQHF. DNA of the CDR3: TGTGCCAGTAGTTTCGGACAGGGGGCTCGGCGTCAGCCCCAGCATTTT.

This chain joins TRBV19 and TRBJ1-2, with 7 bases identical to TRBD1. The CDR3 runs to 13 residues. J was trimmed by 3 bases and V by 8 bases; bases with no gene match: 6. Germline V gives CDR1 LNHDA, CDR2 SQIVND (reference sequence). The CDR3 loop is CASSFQGDYGYTF. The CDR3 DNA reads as TGTGCCAGTTCCTTCCAGGGGGACTATGGCTACACCTTC.

The CDR3 DNA is TGTGCTAGTGGTTTGGTACTACGGGGCACTGAAGCTTTCTTT. Amino acids: CASGLVLRGTEAFF. The gene calls are TRBV12-5 and TRBJ1-1, with D unresolved. Trimming left V 0 bases short and J 4 bases short, with 9 bases between. Germline V gene sequence: CDR1 LGHNT, CDR2 FRNRAP. This CDR3 is built from 14 residues.

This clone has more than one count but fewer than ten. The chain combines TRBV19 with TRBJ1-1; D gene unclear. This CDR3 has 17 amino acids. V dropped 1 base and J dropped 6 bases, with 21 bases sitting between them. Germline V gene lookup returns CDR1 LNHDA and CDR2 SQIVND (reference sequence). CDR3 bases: TGTGCCAGTAGTATAGGATGGGGAGTCCCTTTGAAATCTGAAGCTTTCTTT. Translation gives CASSIGWGVPLKSEAFF.